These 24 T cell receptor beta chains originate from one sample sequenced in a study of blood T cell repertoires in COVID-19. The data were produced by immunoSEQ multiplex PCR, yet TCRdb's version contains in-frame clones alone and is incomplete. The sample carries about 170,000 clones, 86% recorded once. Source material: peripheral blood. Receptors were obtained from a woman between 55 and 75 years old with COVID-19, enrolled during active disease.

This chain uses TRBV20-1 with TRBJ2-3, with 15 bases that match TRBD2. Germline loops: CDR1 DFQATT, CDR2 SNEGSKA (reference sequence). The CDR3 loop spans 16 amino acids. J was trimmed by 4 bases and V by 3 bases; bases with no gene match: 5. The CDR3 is CSASGLAGGPADTQYF. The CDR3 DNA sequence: TGCAGTGCTAGTGGACTAGCGGGAGGGCCAGCAGATACGCAGTATTTT.

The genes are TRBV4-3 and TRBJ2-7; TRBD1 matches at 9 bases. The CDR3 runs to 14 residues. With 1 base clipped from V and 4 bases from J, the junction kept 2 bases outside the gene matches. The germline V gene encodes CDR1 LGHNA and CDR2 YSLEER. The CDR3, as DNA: TGCGCCAGCAGCCAAGGGGACAGGGCATACGAGCAGTACTTC. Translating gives CASSQGDRAYEQYF.

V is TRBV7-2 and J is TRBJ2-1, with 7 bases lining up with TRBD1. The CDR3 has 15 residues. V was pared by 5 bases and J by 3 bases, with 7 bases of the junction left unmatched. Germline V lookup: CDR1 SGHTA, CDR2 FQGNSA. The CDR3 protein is CASSPDRARYNEQFF. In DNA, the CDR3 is TGTGCCAGCAGCCCAGACAGGGCTCGCTACAATGAGCAGTTCTTC.

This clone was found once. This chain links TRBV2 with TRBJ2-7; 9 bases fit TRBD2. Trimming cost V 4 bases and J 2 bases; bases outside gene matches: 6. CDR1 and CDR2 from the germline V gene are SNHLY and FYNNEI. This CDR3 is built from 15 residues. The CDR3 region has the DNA TGTGCCAGCAGTGGATCGTTAGCGGGAGCCTACGAGCAGTACTTC. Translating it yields CASSGSLAGAYEQYF.

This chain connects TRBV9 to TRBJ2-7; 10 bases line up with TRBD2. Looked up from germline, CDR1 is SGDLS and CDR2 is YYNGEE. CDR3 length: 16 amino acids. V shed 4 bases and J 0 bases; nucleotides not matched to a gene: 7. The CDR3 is CASSSRGTSASYEQYF. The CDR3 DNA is TGTGCCAGCAGCTCCCGAGGGACTAGCGCCTCCTACGAGCAGTACTTC.

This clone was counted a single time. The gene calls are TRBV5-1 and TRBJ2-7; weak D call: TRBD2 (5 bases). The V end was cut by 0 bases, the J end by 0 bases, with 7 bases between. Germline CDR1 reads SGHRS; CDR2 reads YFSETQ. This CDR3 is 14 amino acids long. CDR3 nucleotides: TGCGCCAGCAGCTTGGGTGACTACTCCTACGAGCAGTACTTC. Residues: CASSLGDYSYEQYF.

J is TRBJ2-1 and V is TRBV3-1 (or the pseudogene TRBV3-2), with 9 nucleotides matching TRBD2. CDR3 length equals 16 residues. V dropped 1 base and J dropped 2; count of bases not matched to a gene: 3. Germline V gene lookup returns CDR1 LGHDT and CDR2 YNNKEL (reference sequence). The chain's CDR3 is CASSQGLAVTYNEQFF. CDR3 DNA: TGTGCCAGCAGCCAAGGACTAGCGGTTACCTACAATGAGCAGTTCTTC.

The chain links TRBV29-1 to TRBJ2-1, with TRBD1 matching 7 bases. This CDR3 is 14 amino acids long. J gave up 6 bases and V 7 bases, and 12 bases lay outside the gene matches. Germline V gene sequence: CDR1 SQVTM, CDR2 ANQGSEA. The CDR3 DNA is TGCAGCGCGGTGGGTATGACAGGGCTCAATGAGCAGTTCTTC. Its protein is CSAVGMTGLNEQFF.

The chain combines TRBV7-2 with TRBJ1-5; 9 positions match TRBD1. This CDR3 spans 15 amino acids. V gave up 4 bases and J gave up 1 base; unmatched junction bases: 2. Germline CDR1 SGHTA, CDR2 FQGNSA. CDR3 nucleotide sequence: TGTGCCAGCAGCTGGACAGGGGACAGCAATCAGCCCCAGCATTTT. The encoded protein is CASSWTGDSNQPQHF.

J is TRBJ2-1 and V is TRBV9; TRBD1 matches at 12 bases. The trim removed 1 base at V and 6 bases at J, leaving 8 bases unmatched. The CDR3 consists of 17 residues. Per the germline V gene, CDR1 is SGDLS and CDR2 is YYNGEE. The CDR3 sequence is CASSVRGSGQGANEQFF. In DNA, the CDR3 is TGTGCCAGCAGCGTAAGGGGATCGGGACAGGGGGCCAATGAGCAGTTCTTC. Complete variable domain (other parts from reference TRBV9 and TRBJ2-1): DSGVTQTPKHLITATGQRVTLRCSPRSGDLSVYWYQQSLDQGLQFLIQYYNGEERAKGNILERFSAQQFPDLHSELNLSSLELGDSALYFCASSVRGSGQGANEQFFGPGTRLTVL.

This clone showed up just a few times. The CDR3, as DNA: TGTGCCACCAGTGATTCGGCGACAGCGATCCTAGCGGGAGGCACAGATACGCAGTATTTT. This encodes CATSDSATAILAGGTDTQYF. V gene TRBV24-1 combines with J gene TRBJ2-3, with 10 bases fitting TRBD2. With 2 bases clipped from V and 1 base from J, the junction kept 14 bases outside the gene matches. The CDR3 is 20 residues long. Germline CDR1 and CDR2: KGHDR and SFDVKD.

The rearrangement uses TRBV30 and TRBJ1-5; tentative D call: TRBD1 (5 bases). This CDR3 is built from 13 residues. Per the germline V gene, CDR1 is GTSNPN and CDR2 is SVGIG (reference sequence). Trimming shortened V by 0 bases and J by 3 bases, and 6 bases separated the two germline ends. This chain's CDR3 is CAWSVRANQPQHF. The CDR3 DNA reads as TGTGCCTGGAGTGTCAGGGCCAATCAGCCCCAGCATTTT.

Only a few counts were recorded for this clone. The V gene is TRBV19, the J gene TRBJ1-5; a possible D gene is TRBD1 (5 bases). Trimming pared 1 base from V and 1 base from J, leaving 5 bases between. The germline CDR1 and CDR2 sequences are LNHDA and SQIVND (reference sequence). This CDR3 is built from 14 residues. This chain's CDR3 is CASSIGQSNQPQHF. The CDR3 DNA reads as TGTGCCAGTAGTATAGGACAGAGCAATCAGCCCCAGCATTTT.

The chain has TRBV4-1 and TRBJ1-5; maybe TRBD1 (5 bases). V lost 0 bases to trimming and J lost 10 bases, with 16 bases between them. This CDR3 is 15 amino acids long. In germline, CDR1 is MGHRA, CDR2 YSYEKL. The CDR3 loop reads CASSQDSRERSPQHF. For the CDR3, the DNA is TGCGCCAGCAGCCAAGATAGCAGGGAACGTAGCCCCCAGCATTTT.

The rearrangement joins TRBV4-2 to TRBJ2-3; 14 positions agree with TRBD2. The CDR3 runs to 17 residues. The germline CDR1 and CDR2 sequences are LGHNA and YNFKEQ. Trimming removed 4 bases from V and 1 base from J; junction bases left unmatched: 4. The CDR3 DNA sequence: TGTGCCAGCAGCCCACGACTAGCGGGAGGGGGCACAGATACGCAGTATTTT. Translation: CASSPRLAGGGTDTQYF.

Here the CDR3 reads CASSGGTEGGNQPQHF. CDR3 nucleotides: TGTGCCAGCAGCGGCGGGACAGAGGGGGGCAATCAGCCCCAGCATTTT. The chain uses TRBV9 and TRBJ1-5; 7 bases are shared with TRBD1. The germline gives CDR1 SGDLS, CDR2 YYNGEE. V trimming: 3 bases; J trimming: 2 bases; junction bases outside the gene matches: 8. This CDR3 contains 16 residues.

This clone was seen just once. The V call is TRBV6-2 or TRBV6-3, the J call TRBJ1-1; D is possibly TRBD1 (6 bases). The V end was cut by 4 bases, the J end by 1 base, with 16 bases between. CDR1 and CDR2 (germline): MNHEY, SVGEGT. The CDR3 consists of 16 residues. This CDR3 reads CASSLVGAIPNTEAFF. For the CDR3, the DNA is TGTGCCAGCAGTTTGGTGGGGGCAATCCCGAACACTGAAGCTTTCTTT.

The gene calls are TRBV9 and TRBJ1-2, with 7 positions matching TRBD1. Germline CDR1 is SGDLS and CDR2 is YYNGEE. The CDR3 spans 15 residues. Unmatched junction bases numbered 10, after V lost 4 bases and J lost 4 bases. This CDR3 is CASSHRGQRGYGYTF. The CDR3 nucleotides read TGTGCCAGCAGCCACAGGGGACAACGGGGCTATGGCTACACCTTC.

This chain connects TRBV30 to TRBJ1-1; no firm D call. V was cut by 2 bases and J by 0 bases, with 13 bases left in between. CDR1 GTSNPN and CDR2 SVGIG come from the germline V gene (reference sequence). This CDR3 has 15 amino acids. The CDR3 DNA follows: TGTGCCTGGAGTACGTCAGGTATTATGAACACTGAAGCTTTCTTT. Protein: CAWSTSGIMNTEAFF.

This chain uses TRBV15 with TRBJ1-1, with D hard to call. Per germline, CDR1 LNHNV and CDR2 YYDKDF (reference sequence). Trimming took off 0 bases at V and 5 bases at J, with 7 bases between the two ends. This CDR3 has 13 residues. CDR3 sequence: CATSRERETEAFF. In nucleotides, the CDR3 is TGTGCCACCAGCAGAGAACGGGAAACTGAAGCTTTCTTT.

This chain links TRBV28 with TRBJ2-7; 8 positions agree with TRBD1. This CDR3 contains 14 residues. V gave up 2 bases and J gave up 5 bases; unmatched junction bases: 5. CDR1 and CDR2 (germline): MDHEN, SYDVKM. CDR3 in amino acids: CASSLPRGLDEQYF. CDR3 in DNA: TGTGCCAGCAGTTTACCCAGGGGGCTTGACGAGCAGTACTTC.

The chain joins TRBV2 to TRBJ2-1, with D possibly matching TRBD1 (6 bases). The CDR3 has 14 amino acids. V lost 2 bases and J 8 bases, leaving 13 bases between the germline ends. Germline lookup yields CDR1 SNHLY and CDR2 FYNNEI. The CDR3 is CASSELDSLYEQFF. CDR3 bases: TGTGCCAGCAGTGAACTGGACAGTCTCTATGAGCAGTTCTTC.

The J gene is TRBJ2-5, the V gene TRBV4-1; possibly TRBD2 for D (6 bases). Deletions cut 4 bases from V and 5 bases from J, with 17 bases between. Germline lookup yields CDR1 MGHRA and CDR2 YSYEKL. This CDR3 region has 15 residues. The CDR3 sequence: CASSPEGLVYETQYF. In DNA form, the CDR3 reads TGCGCCAGCAGCCCGGAGGGCCTAGTCTATGAGACCCAGTACTTC.

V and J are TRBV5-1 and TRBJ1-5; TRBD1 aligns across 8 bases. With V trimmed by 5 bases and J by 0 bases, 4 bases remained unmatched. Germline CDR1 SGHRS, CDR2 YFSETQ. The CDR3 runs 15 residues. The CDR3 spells CASRTGTGSNQPQHF. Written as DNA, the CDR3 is TGCGCCAGCAGGACTGGGACAGGTAGCAATCAGCCCCAGCATTTT.